These 22 T cell receptor beta chains originate from one sample sequenced in a study of T-cell reconstitution after alpha-beta-depleted transplantation in children. It was with unique molecular identifiers that the TCRbeta library was prepared. MiXCR, run by TCRdb on the PCR reads, gives a single entry per CDR3 protein. The data show about 580,000 distinct CDR3 sequences, roughly 23% seen once. The starting material was PBMCs, mostly from graft donor cells, obtained 360 days after TCRalphabeta/CD19-depleted stem cell transplant. The receptors stem from a boy less than two years old who had a stem cell transplant for acute myeloid leukemia, so the T cells may come from the graft donor.

V gene TRBV28 combines with J gene TRBJ2-2, with D uncertain. Trimming cost V 6 bases and J 4 bases, with 9 bases left between them. CDR3 size: 13 residues. Germline CDR1 and CDR2: MDHEN and SYDVKM. CDR3 region: CASSPDGTGELFF. For the CDR3, the DNA is TGTGCCAGCAGCCCTGACGGCACCGGGGAGCTGTTTTTT.

CDR3 protein: CSASIQRGGRKENTIYF. In DNA, the CDR3 is TGCAGTGCTAGTATACAGCGCGGAGGGCGCAAGGAAAACACCATATATTTT. The J gene is TRBJ1-3, the V gene TRBV20-1; no clear D. In germline, CDR1 is DFQATT, CDR2 SNEGSKA (reference sequence). This CDR3 has 17 residues. With 3 bases removed from V and 6 bases from J, the gap between germline ends came to 24 bases.

This clonotype was found many times. The chain joins TRBV2 to TRBJ2-3; D unresolved. The V end lost 6 bases, the J end lost 0 bases, and 13 bases lay between the germline ends. This CDR3 region has 15 residues. CDR1 and CDR2 from the germline V gene are SNHLY and FYNNEI. For the CDR3, the DNA is TGTGCCAGCAGACTGGACGGTTCTAGCACAGATACGCAGTATTTT. It translates to CASRLDGSSTDTQYF.

This clonotype occurred once. V gene TRBV7-2 combines with J gene TRBJ2-6, with unresolved D. This CDR3 has 14 residues. Germline CDR1 SGHTA, CDR2 FQGNSA. Trimming removed 5 bases at V and 2 bases at J, with 7 bases between. The CDR3 nucleotides are TGTGCCAGCAGCCGACAAACTGGGGCCAACGTCCTGACTTTC. It encodes CASSRQTGANVLTF.

The genes are TRBV6-1 and TRBJ1-2; D is perhaps TRBD1 (5 bases). The CDR3 extends over 15 amino acids. With 1 base removed from V and 8 bases from J, the gap between germline ends came to 17 bases. Germline V gene lookup returns CDR1 MNHNS and CDR2 SASEGT. CDR3 DNA sequence: TGTGCCAGCAGTGAAGGGGCAGGGTCTAACATCGGCTACACCTTC. As protein: CASSEGAGSNIGYTF.

This clonotype was detected a few times. V is TRBV6-6 and J is TRBJ1-1; 8 bases line up with TRBD1. V dropped 8 bases and J dropped 4; count of bases not matched to a gene: 3. The germline V gene has CDR1 MNHNY and CDR2 SVGAGI (reference sequence). This CDR3 region has 12 residues. The DNA of the CDR3 is TGTGCCAGCTTTCAGGGGGCCACTGAAGCTTTCTTT. Residues: CASFQGATEAFF.

The chain uses TRBV20-1 and TRBJ2-2; TRBD1 or TRBD2 may be the D gene (5 bases each). The CDR3 totals 13 residues. The V end was cut by 3 bases, the J end by 5 bases, with 10 bases between. Looked up from germline, CDR1 is DFQATT and CDR2 is SNEGSKA (reference sequence). CDR3 region: CSARRGRTGELFF. In DNA form, the CDR3 reads TGCAGTGCTAGGAGGGGCCGGACCGGGGAGCTGTTTTTT.

The CDR3 sequence: CSARALDSPVYGYTF. Here the CDR3 DNA reads TGCAGTGCTAGAGCCTTGGACAGCCCAGTCTATGGCTACACCTTC. This chain connects TRBV20-1 to TRBJ1-2, with a tentative D call TRBD1 (6 bases). The CDR3 covers 15 residues. Per the germline V gene, CDR1 is DFQATT and CDR2 is SNEGSKA (reference sequence). The V end lost 1 base, the J end lost 4 bases, and 16 bases lay between the germline ends.

The chain employs TRBV5-1 and TRBJ2-1, with 10 bases fitting TRBD2. Germline loops: CDR1 SGHRS, CDR2 YFSETQ. J gave up 0 bases and V 4 bases, and 10 bases lay outside the gene matches. This CDR3 is built from 18 residues. DNA of the CDR3: TGCGCCAGCAGCCTTAGCGGGGGGACGTATGTCTCCTACAATGAGCAGTTCTTC. It translates to CASSLSGGTYVSYNEQFF.

This clonotype was recorded many times. This sequence joins TRBV20-1 and TRBJ1-1; D may be TRBD1 (5 bases). V was shortened by 6 bases and J by 0 bases, with 14 bases between the two germline ends. Germline loops: CDR1 DFQATT, CDR2 SNEGSKA (reference sequence). The CDR3 runs 14 residues. Here the CDR3 DNA reads TGCAGTGCCACAGCAGGGAATTTGAACACTGAAGCTTTCTTT. Translation gives CSATAGNLNTEAFF.

Many counts were recorded for this clonotype. The chain uses TRBV4-1 and TRBJ1-5, with D possibly matching TRBD1 (6 bases). V shed 1 base and J shed 5 bases, with 12 bases lying between them. CDR1 and CDR2 from the germline V gene are MGHRA and YSYEKL. This CDR3 spans 15 amino acids. CDR3 coding DNA: TGCGCCAGCAGCCAAGGAGGGCAGGGGTATCAGCCCCAGCATTTT. As protein: CASSQGGQGYQPQHF.

This clonotype has just a few counts. In DNA, the CDR3 is TGCAGTGCTAGCGGGGGGGTCTACGAGCAGTACGTC. Encoded protein: CSASGGVYEQYV. This chain connects TRBV20-1 to TRBJ2-7; 8 bases are a match to TRBD2. The length of the CDR3 is 12 residues. From germline, CDR1 is DFQATT and CDR2 SNEGSKA (reference sequence). V shed 3 bases, J shed 3 bases, and the junction held 1 base outside the gene matches.

The sample holds a few counts of this clonotype. The CDR3 region is CSARGGGTSSGVTDTQYF. DNA for the CDR3: TGCAGTGCTAGAGGAGGGGGGACTAGTAGTGGCGTAACAGATACGCAGTATTTT. This chain uses TRBV20-1 with TRBJ2-3; 8 bases match TRBD2. Germline V lookup: CDR1 DFQATT, CDR2 SNEGSKA (reference sequence). The ends lost 1 base at V and 3 bases at J; junction bases unmatched: 15. The CDR3 has 18 amino acids.

This clonotype appeared many times. The rearrangement uses TRBV15 and TRBJ2-3; possibly TRBD2 for D (5 bases). Trimming stripped 3 bases from V and 4 bases from J, with 20 bases between. The CDR3 has 17 residues. The germline gives CDR1 LNHNV, CDR2 YYDKDF (reference sequence). The CDR3 coding sequence is TGTGCCACCAGCAGGCCCCGGTGGGAGCCCGAGGCAGATACGCAGTATTTT. Amino acid sequence: CATSRPRWEPEADTQYF. The full variable domain, completed using reference TRBV15 and TRBJ2-3, is DAMVIQNPRYQVTQFGKPVTLSCSQTLNHNVMYWYQQKSSQAPKLLFHYYDKDFNNEADTPDNFQSRRPNTSFCFLDIRSPGLGDTAMYLCATSRPRWEPEADTQYFGPGTRLTVL.

This clonotype was seen a handful of times. The chain couples TRBV5-1 to TRBJ2-1; the match to TRBD1 covers 8 bases. The V segment lost 6 bases and the J segment 3 bases; nucleotides outside the gene matches: 8. CDR3 length: 15 residues. Germline values: CDR1 SGHRS, CDR2 YFSETQ. The CDR3 region has the DNA TGCGCCAGCAATATCGCAGGGGGCTTCTACAATGAGCAGTTCTTC. Amino acid sequence: CASNIAGGFYNEQFF. The full variable domain, completed using reference TRBV5-1 and TRBJ2-1, is KAGVTQTPRYLIKTRGQQVTLSCSPISGHRSVSWYQQTPGQGLQFLFEYFSETQRNKGNFPGRFSGRQFSNSRSEMNVSTLELGDSALYLCASNIAGGFYNEQFFGPGTRLTVL.

The chain links TRBV11-2 to TRBJ2-1; 8 bases match TRBD1. V trimming: 2 bases; J trimming: 1 base; junction bases outside the gene matches: 4. The CDR3 runs to 16 residues. The germline gives CDR1 SGHAT, CDR2 FQNNGV. The CDR3: CASSLFRDRSYNEQFF. DNA for the CDR3: TGTGCCAGCAGCTTATTTCGGGACAGGTCCTACAATGAGCAGTTCTTC.

This clonotype came up a few times. V is TRBV5-5 and J is TRBJ2-4; TRBD1 matches 7 bases. Germline V CDR1 and CDR2: SGHKS, YYEKEE (reference sequence). The CDR3 sequence is 15 residues long. Trimming removed 4 bases from V and 6 bases from J; junction bases left unmatched: 10. The CDR3: CASSPPLRGRNIQYF. Written as DNA, the CDR3 is TGTGCCAGCAGCCCTCCACTCAGGGGGAGAAACATTCAGTACTTC.

This clonotype was seen a few times. J is TRBJ1-6 and V is TRBV18, with D perhaps TRBD1 (5 bases). Germline loops: CDR1 KGHSH, CDR2 LQKENI. This CDR3 is 15 amino acids long. V was clipped by 2 bases and J by 7 bases, with 12 bases between them. The CDR3 DNA sequence: TGTGCCAGCTCACCAGGGCAGGGTGTCAATTCACCCCTCCACTTT. This translates into CASSPGQGVNSPLHF.

This clonotype showed up many times. The rearrangement joins TRBV3-1 to TRBJ1-2, with D hard to call. CDR1 is LGHDT, CDR2 YNNKEL, per germline (reference sequence). CDR3 length equals 13 residues. The germline V and J ends were trimmed by 5 bases and 0 bases, with 7 bases remaining between them. The CDR3 region is CASSSQSNYGYTF. In nucleotides, the CDR3 is TGTGCCAGCAGCTCACAGTCTAACTATGGCTACACCTTC. Using reference TRBV3-1 and TRBJ1-2 for the parts outside the CDR3, the full variable domain is DTAVSQTPKYLVTQMGNDKSIKCEQNLGHDTMYWYKQDSKKFLKIMFSYNNKELIINETVPNRFSPKSPDKAHLNLHINSLELGDSAVYFCASSSQSNYGYTFGSGTRLTVV.

This clonotype was recorded many times. V is TRBV29-1 and J is TRBJ2-1; TRBD2 matches 7 bases. Germline lookup yields CDR1 SQVTM and CDR2 ANQGSEA. The V and J ends lost 2 bases and 9 bases, in that order; junction bases with no gene match: 4. The CDR3 contains 12 residues. The CDR3 sequence: CSVETSAVEQFF. The CDR3 nucleotides are TGCAGCGTTGAAACTAGCGCTGTTGAGCAGTTCTTC.

The chain couples TRBV6-5 to TRBJ2-1; D is undetermined. There are 9 residues in the CDR3. Trimming pared 10 bases from V and 8 bases from J, leaving 6 bases between. Germline V CDR1 and CDR2: MNHEY, SVGAGI. The CDR3 loop reads CAIKDEQFF. As DNA, the CDR3 is TGTGCCATAAAGGATGAGCAGTTCTTC.

This clonotype has only a few counts. V gene TRBV27 combines with J gene TRBJ1-2, with D uncertain. V lost 0 bases and J lost 8, with 10 bases in between. Germline V gene data show CDR1 as MNHEY and CDR2 as SMNVEV (reference sequence). The CDR3 is made up of 13 amino acids. The CDR3 region has the DNA TGTGCCAGCAGTTTATCTAGCGGGTGGGGCTACACCTTC. It is translated as CASSLSSGWGYTF.